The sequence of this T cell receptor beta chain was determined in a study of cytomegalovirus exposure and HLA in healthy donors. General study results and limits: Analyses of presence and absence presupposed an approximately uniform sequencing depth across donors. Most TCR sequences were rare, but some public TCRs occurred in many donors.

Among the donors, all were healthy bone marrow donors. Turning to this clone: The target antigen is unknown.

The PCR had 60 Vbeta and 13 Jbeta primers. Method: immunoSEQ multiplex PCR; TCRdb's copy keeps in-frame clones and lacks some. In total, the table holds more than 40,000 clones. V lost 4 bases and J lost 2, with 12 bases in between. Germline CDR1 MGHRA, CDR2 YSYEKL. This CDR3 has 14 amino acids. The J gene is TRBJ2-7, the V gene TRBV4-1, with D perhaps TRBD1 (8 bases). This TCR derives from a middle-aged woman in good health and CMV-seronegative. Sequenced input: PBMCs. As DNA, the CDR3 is TGCGCCAGCAGCCTACAGGGGGGGGCCTACGAGCAGTACTTC. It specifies CASSLQGGAYEQYF.